The present T cell receptor (beta chain) was sequenced within a study of cytomegalovirus exposure and HLA in healthy donors. Findings and caveats of the study: The majority of TCR sequences were rare, yet some public TCRs appeared in many donors.

The PCR contained 60 Vbeta and 13 Jbeta primers. Produced via immunoSEQ multiplex PCR; TCRdb's table is partial and in-frame only. The listing contains about 110,000 clones. CDR1 is SGHAT and CDR2 is FQDESV in the germline V gene (reference sequence). CDR3 length: 18 amino acids. Germline trimming cut 4 bases from V and 0 bases from J; bases unmatched to any gene: 11. In regard to this clone: No antigen is known for it.

This receptor was taken from a man aged 25 to 45 in good health and CMV-seronegative. The specimen sequenced was PBMCs. The V gene is TRBV11-1, the J gene TRBJ2-7, with TRBD2 identical over 11 bases. CDR3 bases: TGTGCCAGCAGCTCCCAAGGTATCGGACTAGCGGGCTCCTACGAGCAGTACTTC. Amino acid sequence: CASSSQGIGLAGSYEQYF.